This TCR beta chain was sequenced in a study of OX40 agonist ivuxolimab in advanced cancers. Overall study findings and caveats: Patients who responded partially at 0.1-3.0 mg/kg showed clonal expansion ranking among the lowest.

Trimming took off 5 bases at V and 0 bases at J, with 7 bases between the two ends. Germline values: CDR1 KGHSH, CDR2 LQKENI. This CDR3 has 14 amino acids. The table came from immunoSEQ multiplex PCR; TCRdb's copy has only in-frame clones and leaves some out. This sample has 35,000 to 45,000 clones, with 87% found just once. On this clone: What it binds is not known.

This chain connects TRBV18 to TRBJ1-4; D may be TRBD1 (5 bases). This receptor was identified in an adult with an advanced solid tumor such as melanoma, head and neck, liver or kidney cancer. Sequencing used CD4+ or CD8+ T cells sorted from blood, obtained in a trial of the OX40 agonist ivuxolimab. In DNA, the CDR3 is TGTGCCAGCTCAAGGGGAGCAACTAATGAAAAACTGTTTTTT. Its translation is CASSRGATNEKLFF.